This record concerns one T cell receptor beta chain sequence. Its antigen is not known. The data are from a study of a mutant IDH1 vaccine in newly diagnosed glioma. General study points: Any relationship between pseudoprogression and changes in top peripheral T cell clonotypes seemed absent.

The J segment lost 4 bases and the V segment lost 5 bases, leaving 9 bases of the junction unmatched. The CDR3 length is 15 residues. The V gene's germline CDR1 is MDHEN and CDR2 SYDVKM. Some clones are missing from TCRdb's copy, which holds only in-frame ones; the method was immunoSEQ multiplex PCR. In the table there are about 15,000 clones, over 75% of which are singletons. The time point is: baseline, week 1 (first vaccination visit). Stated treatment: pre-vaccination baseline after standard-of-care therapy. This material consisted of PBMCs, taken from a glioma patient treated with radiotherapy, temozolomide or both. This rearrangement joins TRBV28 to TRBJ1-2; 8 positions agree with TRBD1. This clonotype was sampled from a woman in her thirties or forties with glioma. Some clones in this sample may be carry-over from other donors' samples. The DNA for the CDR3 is TGTGCCAGCAGTCCCTTGACAGGGGAGGTCTATGGCTACACCTTC. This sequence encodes CASSPLTGEVYGYTF.